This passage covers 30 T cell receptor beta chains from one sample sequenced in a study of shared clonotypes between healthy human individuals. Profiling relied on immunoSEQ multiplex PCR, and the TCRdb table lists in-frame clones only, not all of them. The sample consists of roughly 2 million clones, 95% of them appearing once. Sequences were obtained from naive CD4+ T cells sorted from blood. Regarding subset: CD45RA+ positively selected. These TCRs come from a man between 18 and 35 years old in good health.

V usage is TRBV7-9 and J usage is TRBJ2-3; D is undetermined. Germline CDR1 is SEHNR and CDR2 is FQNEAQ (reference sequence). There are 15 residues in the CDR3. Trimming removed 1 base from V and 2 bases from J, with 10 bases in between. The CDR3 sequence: CASSLVGLATDTQYF. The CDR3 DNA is TGTGCCAGCAGCTTAGTCGGCTTGGCCACAGATACGCAGTATTTT. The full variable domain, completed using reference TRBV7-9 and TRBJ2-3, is DTGVSQNPRHKITKRGQNVTFRCDPISEHNRLYWYRQTLGQGPEFLTYFQNEAQLEKSRLLSDRFSAERPKGSFSTLEIQRTEQGDSAMYLCASSLVGLATDTQYFGPGTRLTVL.

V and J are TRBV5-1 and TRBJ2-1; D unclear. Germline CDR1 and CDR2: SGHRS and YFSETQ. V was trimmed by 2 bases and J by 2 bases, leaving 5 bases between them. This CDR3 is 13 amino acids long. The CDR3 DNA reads TGCGCCAGCAGCTTCAATACCTACAATGAGCAGTTCTTC. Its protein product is CASSFNTYNEQFF.

The CDR3 loop is CASSSEGGPTEKLFF. The CDR3 bases are TGTGCCAGCAGCTCGGAGGGGGGGCCTACTGAAAAACTGTTTTTT. The chain employs TRBV5-4 and TRBJ1-4; tentatively, D is TRBD1 (6 bases). The germline V gene encodes CDR1 SGHNT and CDR2 YYREEE (reference sequence). V was cut by 3 bases and J by 7 bases, with 16 bases left in between. CDR3 size: 15 residues.

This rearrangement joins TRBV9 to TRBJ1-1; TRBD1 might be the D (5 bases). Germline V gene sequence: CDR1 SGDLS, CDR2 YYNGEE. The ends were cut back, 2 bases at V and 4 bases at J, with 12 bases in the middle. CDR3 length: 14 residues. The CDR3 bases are TGTGCCAGCAGCGTGGGACCGACGAGCACTGAAGCTTTCTTT. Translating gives CASSVGPTSTEAFF. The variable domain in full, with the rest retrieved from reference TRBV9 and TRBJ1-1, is DSGVTQTPKHLITATGQRVTLRCSPRSGDLSVYWYQQSLDQGLQFLIQYYNGEERAKGNILERFSAQQFPDLHSELNLSSLELGDSALYFCASSVGPTSTEAFFGQGTRLTVV.

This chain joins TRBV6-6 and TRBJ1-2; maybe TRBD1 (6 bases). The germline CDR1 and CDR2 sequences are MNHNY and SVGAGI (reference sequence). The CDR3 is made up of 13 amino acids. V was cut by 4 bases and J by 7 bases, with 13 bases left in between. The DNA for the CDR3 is TGTGCCAGCAGTTCAGGACAGTCGGCTGGCTACACCTTC. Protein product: CASSSGQSAGYTF.

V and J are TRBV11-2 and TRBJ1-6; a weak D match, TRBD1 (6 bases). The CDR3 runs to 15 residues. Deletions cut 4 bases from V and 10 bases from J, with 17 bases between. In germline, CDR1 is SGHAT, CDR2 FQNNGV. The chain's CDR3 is CASSSPQGILSPLHF. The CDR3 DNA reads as TGTGCCAGCAGCTCCCCACAGGGTATTTTGTCACCCCTCCACTTT.

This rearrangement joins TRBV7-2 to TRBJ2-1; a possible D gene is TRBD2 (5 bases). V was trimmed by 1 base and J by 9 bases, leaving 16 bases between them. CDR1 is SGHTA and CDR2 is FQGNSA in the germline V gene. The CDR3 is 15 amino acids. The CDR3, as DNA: TGTGCCAGCAGCTTAGTAGCGTCAGTGATCAGTGAGCAGTTCTTC. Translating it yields CASSLVASVISEQFF.

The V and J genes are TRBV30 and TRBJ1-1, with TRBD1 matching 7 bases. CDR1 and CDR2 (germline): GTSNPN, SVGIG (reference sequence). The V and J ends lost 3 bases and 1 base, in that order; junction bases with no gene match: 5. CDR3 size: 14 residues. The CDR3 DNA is TGTGCCTGGAGCATAGGGGGCCCGAACACTGAAGCTTTCTTT. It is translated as CAWSIGGPNTEAFF.

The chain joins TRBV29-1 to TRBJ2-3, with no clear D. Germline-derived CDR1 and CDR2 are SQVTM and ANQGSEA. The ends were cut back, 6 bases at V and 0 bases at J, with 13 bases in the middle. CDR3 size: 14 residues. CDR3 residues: CSVPWSRSTDTQYF. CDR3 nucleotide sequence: TGCAGCGTCCCCTGGTCGAGGAGCACAGATACGCAGTATTTT.

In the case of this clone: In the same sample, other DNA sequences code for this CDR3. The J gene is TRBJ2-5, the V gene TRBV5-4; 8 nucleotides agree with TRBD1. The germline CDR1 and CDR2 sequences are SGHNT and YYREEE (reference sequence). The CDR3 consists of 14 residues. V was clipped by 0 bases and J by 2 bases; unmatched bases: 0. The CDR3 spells CASSLGQGQETQYF. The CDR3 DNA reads TGTGCCAGCAGCTTGGGACAGGGGCAAGAGACCCAGTACTTC.

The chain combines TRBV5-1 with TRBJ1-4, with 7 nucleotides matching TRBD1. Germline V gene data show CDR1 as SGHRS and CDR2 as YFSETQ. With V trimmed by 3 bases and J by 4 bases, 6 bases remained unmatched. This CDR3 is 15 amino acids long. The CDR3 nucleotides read TGCGCCAGCAGCTCGTCAGGGGGAATTAATGAAAAACTGTTTTTT. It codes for CASSSSGGINEKLFF.

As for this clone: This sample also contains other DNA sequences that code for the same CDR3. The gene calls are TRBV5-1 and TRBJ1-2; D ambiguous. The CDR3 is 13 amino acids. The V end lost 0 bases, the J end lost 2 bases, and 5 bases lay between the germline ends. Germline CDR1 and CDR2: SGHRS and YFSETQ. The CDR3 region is CASSLDPNYGYTF. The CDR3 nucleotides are TGCGCCAGCAGCTTGGATCCCAACTATGGCTACACCTTC.

The CDR3: CASAVKANTEAFF. CDR3 bases: TGCGCCAGCGCCGTCAAGGCGAACACTGAAGCTTTCTTT. The J gene is TRBJ1-1, the V gene TRBV5-1; D is undetermined. The CDR3 spans 13 residues. Germline CDR1 reads SGHRS; CDR2 reads YFSETQ. The ends were cut back, 7 bases at V and 1 base at J, with 11 bases in the middle. Drawing the rest from reference TRBV5-1 and TRBJ1-1, the complete variable domain is KAGVTQTPRYLIKTRGQQVTLSCSPISGHRSVSWYQQTPGQGLQFLFEYFSETQRNKGNFPGRFSGRQFSNSRSEMNVSTLELGDSALYLCASAVKANTEAFFGQGTRLTVV.

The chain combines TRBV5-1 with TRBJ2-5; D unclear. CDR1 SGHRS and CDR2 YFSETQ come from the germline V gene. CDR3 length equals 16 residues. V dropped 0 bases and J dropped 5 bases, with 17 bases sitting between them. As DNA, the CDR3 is TGCGCCAGCAGCTTGGCCGGAGTCCTAAGTGGGGAGACCCAGTACTTC. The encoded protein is CASSLAGVLSGETQYF.

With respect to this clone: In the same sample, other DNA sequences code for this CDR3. CDR3 region: CASSLQGGNTEAFF. The CDR3 DNA follows: TGTGCCAGCAGCTTGCAGGGTGGGAACACTGAAGCTTTCTTT. The genes are TRBV7-2 and TRBJ1-1; D might be TRBD1 (5 bases). Germline V gene sequence: CDR1 SGHTA, CDR2 FQGNSA. The V and J ends lost 3 bases and 1 base respectively, with 9 bases between them. CDR3 size: 14 residues.

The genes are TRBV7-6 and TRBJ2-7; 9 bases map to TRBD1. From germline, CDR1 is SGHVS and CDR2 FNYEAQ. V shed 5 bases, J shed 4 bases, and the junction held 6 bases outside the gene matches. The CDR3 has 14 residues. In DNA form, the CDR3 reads TGTGCCAGCAGCGCGGGACAGGGACCATACGAGCAGTACTTC. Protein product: CASSAGQGPYEQYF.

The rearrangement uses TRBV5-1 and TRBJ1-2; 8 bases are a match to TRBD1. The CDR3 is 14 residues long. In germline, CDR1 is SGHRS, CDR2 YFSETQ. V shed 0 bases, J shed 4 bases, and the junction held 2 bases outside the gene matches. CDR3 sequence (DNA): TGCGCCAGCAGCTTGGATCAGGGGGCCTATGGCTACACCTTC. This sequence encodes CASSLDQGAYGYTF.

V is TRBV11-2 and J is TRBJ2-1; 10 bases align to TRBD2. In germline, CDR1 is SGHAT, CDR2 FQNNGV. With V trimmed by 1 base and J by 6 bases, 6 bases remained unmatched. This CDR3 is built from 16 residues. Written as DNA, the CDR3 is TGTGCCAGCAGCTTAGTCGGACTAGCGGTCACCAATGAGCAGTTCTTC. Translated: CASSLVGLAVTNEQFF.

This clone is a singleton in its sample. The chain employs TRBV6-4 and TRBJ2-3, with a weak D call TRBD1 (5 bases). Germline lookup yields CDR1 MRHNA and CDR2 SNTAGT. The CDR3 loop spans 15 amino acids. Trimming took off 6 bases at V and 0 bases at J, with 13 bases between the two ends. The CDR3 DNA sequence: TGTGCCAGCAGCTCAGACAGTCTTAGCACAGATACGCAGTATTTT. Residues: CASSSDSLSTDTQYF.

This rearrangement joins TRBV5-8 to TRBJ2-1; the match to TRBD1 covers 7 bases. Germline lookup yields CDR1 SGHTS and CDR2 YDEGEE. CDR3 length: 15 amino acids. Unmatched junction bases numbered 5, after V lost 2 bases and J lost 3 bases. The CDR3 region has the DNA TGTGCCAGCAGCTTTGGTCACAGGGGCTACAATGAGCAGTTCTTC. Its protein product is CASSFGHRGYNEQFF.

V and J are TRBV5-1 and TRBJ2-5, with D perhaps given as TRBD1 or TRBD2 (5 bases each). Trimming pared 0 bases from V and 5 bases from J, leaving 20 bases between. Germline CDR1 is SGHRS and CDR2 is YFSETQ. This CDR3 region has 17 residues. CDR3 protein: CASSLGPGSSALETQYF. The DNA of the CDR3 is TGCGCCAGCAGCTTGGGCCCAGGGAGCTCGGCGTTGGAGACCCAGTACTTC.

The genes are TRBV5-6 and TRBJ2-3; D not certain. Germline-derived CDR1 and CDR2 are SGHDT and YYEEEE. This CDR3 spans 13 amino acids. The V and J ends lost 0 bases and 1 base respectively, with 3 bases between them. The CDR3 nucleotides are TGTGCCAGCAGCTTGGTCCGCACAGATACGCAGTATTTT. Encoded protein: CASSLVRTDTQYF.

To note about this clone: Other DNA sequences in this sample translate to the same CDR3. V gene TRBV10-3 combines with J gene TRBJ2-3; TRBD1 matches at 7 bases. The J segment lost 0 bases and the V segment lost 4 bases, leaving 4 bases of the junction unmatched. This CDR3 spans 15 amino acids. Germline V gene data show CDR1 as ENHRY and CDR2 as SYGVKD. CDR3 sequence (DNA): TGTGCCATCAGTGGGGACAGATACAGCACAGATACGCAGTATTTT. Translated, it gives CAISGDRYSTDTQYF.

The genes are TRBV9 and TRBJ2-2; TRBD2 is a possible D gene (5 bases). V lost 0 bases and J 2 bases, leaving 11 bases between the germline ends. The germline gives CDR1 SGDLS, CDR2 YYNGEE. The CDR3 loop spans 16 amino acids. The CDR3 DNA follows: TGTGCCAGCAGCGTAGCGGGATCGGCCAACACCGGGGAGCTGTTTTTT. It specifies CASSVAGSANTGELFF.

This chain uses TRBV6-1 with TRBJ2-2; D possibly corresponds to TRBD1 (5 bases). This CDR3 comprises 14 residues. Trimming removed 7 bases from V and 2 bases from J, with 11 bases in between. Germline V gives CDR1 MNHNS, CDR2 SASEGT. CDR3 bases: TGTGCCAGCAAGTCCAGGGCAAACACCGGGGAGCTGTTTTTT. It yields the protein CASKSRANTGELFF.

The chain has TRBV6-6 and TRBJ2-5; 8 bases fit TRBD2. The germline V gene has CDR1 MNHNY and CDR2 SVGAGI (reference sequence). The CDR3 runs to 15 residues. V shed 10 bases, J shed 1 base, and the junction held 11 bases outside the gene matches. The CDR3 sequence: CANGGRLATQETQYF. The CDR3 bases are TGTGCCAATGGGGGTCGACTAGCGACCCAAGAGACCCAGTACTTC.

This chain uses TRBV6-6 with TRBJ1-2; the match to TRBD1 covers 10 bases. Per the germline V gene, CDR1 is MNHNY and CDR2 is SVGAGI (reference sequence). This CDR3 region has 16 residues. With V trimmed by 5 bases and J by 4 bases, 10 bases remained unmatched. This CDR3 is CASSPKGQGKGYGYTF. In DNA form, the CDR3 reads TGTGCCAGCAGTCCGAAGGGACAGGGGAAGGGCTATGGCTACACCTTC.

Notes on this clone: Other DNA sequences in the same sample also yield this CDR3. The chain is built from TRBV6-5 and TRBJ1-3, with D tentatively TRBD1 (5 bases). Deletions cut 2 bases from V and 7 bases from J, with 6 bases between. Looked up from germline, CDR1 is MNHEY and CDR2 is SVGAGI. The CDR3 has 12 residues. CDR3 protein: CASSYEGNTIYF. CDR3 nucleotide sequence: TGTGCCAGCAGTTACGAGGGGAACACCATATATTTT.

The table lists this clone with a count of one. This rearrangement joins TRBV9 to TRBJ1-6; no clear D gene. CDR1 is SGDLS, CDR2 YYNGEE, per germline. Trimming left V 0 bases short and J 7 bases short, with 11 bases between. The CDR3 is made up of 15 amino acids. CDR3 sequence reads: CASSVEGSPNSPLHF. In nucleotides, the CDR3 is TGTGCCAGCAGCGTAGAGGGATCCCCCAATTCACCCCTCCACTTT.

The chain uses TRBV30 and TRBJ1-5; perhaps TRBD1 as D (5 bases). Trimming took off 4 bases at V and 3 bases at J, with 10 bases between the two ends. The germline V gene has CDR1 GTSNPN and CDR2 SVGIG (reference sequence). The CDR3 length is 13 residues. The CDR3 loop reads CAWTGGINQPQHF. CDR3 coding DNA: TGTGCCTGGACTGGGGGGATCAATCAGCCCCAGCATTTT. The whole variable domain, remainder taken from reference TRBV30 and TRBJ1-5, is SQTIHQWPATLVQPVGSPLSLECTVEGTSNPNLYWYRQAAGRGLQLLFYSVGIGQISSEVPQNLSASRPQDRQFILSSKKLLLSDSGFYLCAWTGGINQPQHFGDGTRLSIL.